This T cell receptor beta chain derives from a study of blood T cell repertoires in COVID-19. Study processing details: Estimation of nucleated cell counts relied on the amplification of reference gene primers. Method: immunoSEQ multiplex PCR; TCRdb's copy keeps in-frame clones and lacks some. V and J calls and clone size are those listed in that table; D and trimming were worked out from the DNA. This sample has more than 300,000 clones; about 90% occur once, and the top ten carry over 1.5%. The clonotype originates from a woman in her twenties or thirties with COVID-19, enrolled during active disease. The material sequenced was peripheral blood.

The CDR3 coding sequence is TGTGCCAGCAGCGCCAGACAGGAGCAGTTCTTC. This encodes CASSARQEQFF. This chain links TRBV5-4 with TRBJ2-1, with D perhaps TRBD1 (5 bases). CDR3 size: 11 residues. Germline V gives CDR1 SGHNT, CDR2 YYREEE (reference sequence). The ends were cut back, 4 bases at V and 10 bases at J, with 9 bases in the middle.